These 21 T cell receptor beta chains were all obtained from the same sample, sequenced in a study of blood T cell repertoires in COVID-19. Using immunoSEQ multiplex PCR, the repertoire was profiled, and TCRdb retains in-frame clones only, with some absent. Of about 260,000 clones in the sample, about 89% were seen once. The sample comprised peripheral blood. The origin of the receptors is a woman between 45 and 60 years old with acute or convalescent COVID-19.

The chain has TRBV27 and TRBJ2-1, with 7 nucleotides matching TRBD2. The CDR3 runs 18 residues. The V segment lost 0 bases and the J segment 6 bases; nucleotides outside the gene matches: 14. The germline V gene has CDR1 MNHEY and CDR2 SMNVEV (reference sequence). The CDR3 DNA reads as TGTGCCAGCAGTTTATCGAACCCTGGGAGGGCCATCCGCAATGAGCAGTTCTTC. Protein product: CASSLSNPGRAIRNEQFF.

The chain recombines TRBV11-2 with TRBJ1-5; D is unclear. V lost 0 bases, J lost 0 bases, and 6 bases lay in between. Looked up from germline, CDR1 is SGHAT and CDR2 is FQNNGV. The CDR3 consists of 15 residues. The CDR3 here is CASSLDGYSNQPQHF. The CDR3 coding sequence is TGTGCCAGCAGCTTAGACGGGTATAGCAATCAGCCCCAGCATTTT.

This sequence joins TRBV7-2 and TRBJ1-5, with 9 bases fitting TRBD1. Germline V gene sequence: CDR1 SGHTA, CDR2 FQGNSA. The ends lost 5 bases at V and 6 bases at J; junction bases unmatched: 8. This CDR3 region has 15 residues. The CDR3 coding sequence is TGTGCCAGCAGCCAGGGGGGACAGGGACCTCAGCCCCAGCATTTT. Translation gives CASSQGGQGPQPQHF. Supplemented by reference TRBV7-2 and TRBJ1-5, the full variable domain reads GAGVSQSPSNKVTEKGKDVELRCDPISGHTALYWYRQSLGQGLEFLIYFQGNSAPDKSGLPSDRFSAERTGGSVSTLTIQRTQQEDSAVYLCASSQGGQGPQPQHFGDGTRLSIL.

The chain is built from TRBV24-1 and TRBJ1-5, with 9 bases fitting TRBD1. The CDR3 spans 16 residues. V lost 4 bases, J lost 2 bases, and 5 bases stayed unmatched. In germline, CDR1 is KGHDR, CDR2 SFDVKD. CDR3 protein: CATSEQGQGRNQPQHF. The CDR3 nucleotides are TGTGCCACCAGTGAACAGGGACAGGGACGCAATCAGCCCCAGCATTTT.

The chain is built from TRBV19 and TRBJ1-4, with a weak D call TRBD1 (5 bases). The CDR3 is 15 amino acids. CDR1 and CDR2 (germline): LNHDA, SQIVND (reference sequence). Trimming shortened V by 2 bases and J by 6 bases, and 13 bases separated the two germline ends. As DNA, the CDR3 is TGTGCCAGTAGTATATCCGTGGACACCCATGAAAAACTGTTTTTT. This encodes CASSISVDTHEKLFF.

The chain links TRBV19 to TRBJ2-3, with 8 bases that match TRBD2. The CDR3 has 15 amino acids. V shed 5 bases, J shed 4 bases, and the junction held 8 bases outside the gene matches. Germline loops: CDR1 LNHDA, CDR2 SQIVND (reference sequence). In DNA, the CDR3 is TGTGCCAGTAGTGTAGGCGGGAGGAAGGCAGATACGCAGTATTTT. Its translation is CASSVGGRKADTQYF.

The chain joins TRBV29-1 to TRBJ2-7; 7 bases match TRBD1. CDR3 length equals 15 residues. V dropped 5 bases and J dropped 3; count of bases not matched to a gene: 13. The germline CDR1 and CDR2 sequences are SQVTM and ANQGSEA. CDR3 bases: TGCAGCGTTAAGTCGGGCTTAGGGGGCGGCTACGAGCAGTACTTC. This sequence encodes CSVKSGLGGGYEQYF.

The rearrangement uses TRBV28 and TRBJ2-3, with 7 bases lining up with TRBD2. The CDR3 sequence is 15 residues long. J was trimmed by 5 bases and V by 3 bases; bases with no gene match: 8. Germline V CDR1 and CDR2: MDHEN, SYDVKM. In DNA form, the CDR3 reads TGTGCCAGCAGTTTGGGCGGGAGCGGGGTAGATACGCAGTATTTT. Encoded protein: CASSLGGSGVDTQYF.

This clone was observed once. This chain uses TRBV14 with TRBJ2-1; 7 bases match TRBD1. Germline V gene data show CDR1 as SGHDN and CDR2 as FVKESK. V lost 0 bases, J lost 4 bases, and 12 bases stayed unmatched. The CDR3 is 18 amino acids. As DNA, the CDR3 is TGTGCCAGCAGCCAAGAACCCGGGACAGTGACCGAATACAATGAGCAGTTCTTC. Its translation: CASSQEPGTVTEYNEQFF.

This chain connects TRBV9 to TRBJ1-2, with TRBD1 matching 10 bases. J lost 6 bases, V lost 4 bases, and 9 bases had no gene match. The length of the CDR3 is 15 residues. CDR1 SGDLS and CDR2 YYNGEE come from the germline V gene. CDR3 bases: TGTGCCAGCAGCTTCCCGGGACAGGGGATAGATGGCTACACCTTC. Its protein product is CASSFPGQGIDGYTF.

CDR3 protein: CASSVGRGEGQPQHF. The CDR3 DNA follows: TGTGCCAGCAGTGTGGGGAGGGGAGAGGGTCAGCCCCAGCATTTT. The genes are TRBV2 and TRBJ1-5; D might be TRBD1 (5 bases). The germline CDR1 and CDR2 sequences are SNHLY and FYNNEI. Trimming pared 4 bases from V and 6 bases from J, leaving 16 bases between. This CDR3 is 15 amino acids long.

The V call is TRBV28, the J call TRBJ1-1; no clear D. The CDR3 length is 11 residues. Germline lookup yields CDR1 MDHEN and CDR2 SYDVKM. V lost 3 bases to trimming and J lost 8 bases, with 7 bases between them. The CDR3 protein is CASSFSLEAFF. CDR3 nucleotides: TGTGCCAGCAGTTTTTCCTTAGAAGCTTTCTTT.

The chain joins TRBV7-9 to TRBJ2-5, with TRBD2 matching 8 bases. Trimming took 4 bases from V and 4 from J; bases not matched to a gene: 8. Germline CDR1 reads SEHNR; CDR2 reads FQNEAQ (reference sequence). This CDR3 comprises 15 residues. CDR3 nucleotides: TGTGCCAGCAGCTCCCAGCGGGAGCGGGGAGAGACCCAGTACTTC. Its protein is CASSSQRERGETQYF.

This chain uses TRBV6-5 with TRBJ1-1, with a weak D call TRBD1 (6 bases). The V end lost 3 bases, the J end lost 11 bases, and 10 bases lay between the germline ends. Germline CDR1 is MNHEY and CDR2 is SVGAGI. The CDR3 contains 11 residues. The CDR3 spells CASSYGGGAFF. Here the CDR3 DNA reads TGTGCCAGCAGTTATGGGGGGGGCGCTTTCTTT.

J is TRBJ1-6 and V is TRBV15, with D maybe TRBD1 (6 bases). Germline assignment: CDR1 LNHNV and CDR2 YYDKDF (reference sequence). This CDR3 contains 16 residues. V dropped 3 bases and J dropped 6 bases, with 15 bases sitting between them. The CDR3 DNA reads as TGTGCCACCAGCAGGTCGACAGGCGGCTTTAATTCACCCCTCCACTTT. Its protein is CATSRSTGGFNSPLHF. Filled out from reference TRBV15 and TRBJ1-6, the complete variable domain reads DAMVIQNPRYQVTQFGKPVTLSCSQTLNHNVMYWYQQKSSQAPKLLFHYYDKDFNNEADTPDNFQSRRPNTSFCFLDIRSPGLGDTAMYLCATSRSTGGFNSPLHFGNGTRLTVT.

V gene TRBV25-1 combines with J gene TRBJ2-7; 11 positions agree with TRBD1. CDR1 is MGHDK and CDR2 is SYGVNS in the germline V gene. The CDR3 runs 15 residues. Trimming cost V 2 bases and J 2 bases; bases outside gene matches: 2. The CDR3 region is CASSERTGGPYEQYF. The CDR3 bases are TGTGCCAGCAGTGAACGGACAGGGGGCCCCTACGAGCAGTACTTC.

This chain links TRBV27 with TRBJ2-3; possible D gene TRBD1, 6 bases. CDR1 and CDR2 (germline): MNHEY, SMNVEV (reference sequence). V was shortened by 5 bases and J by 0 bases, with 15 bases between the two germline ends. This CDR3 is built from 16 residues. The CDR3 coding sequence is TGTGCCAGCAGTATCCTGGACAGATTAAGCACAGATACGCAGTATTTT. Translating it yields CASSILDRLSTDTQYF.

J is TRBJ1-1 and V is TRBV28, with D hard to call. V was clipped by 6 bases and J by 1 base, with 6 bases between them. Germline CDR1 and CDR2: MDHEN and SYDVKM. The CDR3 length is 12 residues. The CDR3 sequence is CASRTANTEAFF. In nucleotides, the CDR3 is TGTGCCAGCAGAACAGCGAACACTGAAGCTTTCTTT.

The rearrangement uses TRBV28 and TRBJ1-2, with TRBD1 matching 9 bases. Germline assignment: CDR1 MDHEN and CDR2 SYDVKM. The CDR3 covers 15 residues. V lost 2 bases to trimming and J lost 7 bases; unmatched junction nucleotides: 8. CDR3 protein: CASSLRDRARSGYTF. The CDR3 DNA reads TGTGCCAGCAGTTTACGGGACAGGGCCCGCTCTGGCTACACCTTC.

The chain carries TRBV19 and TRBJ1-2; 12 nucleotides agree with TRBD1. From germline, CDR1 is LNHDA and CDR2 SQIVND (reference sequence). V gave up 5 bases and J gave up 0 bases; unmatched junction bases: 4. This CDR3 has 16 residues. CDR3 nucleotide sequence: TGTGCCAGTAGTCCGGGACAGGGGGCATCTAACTATGGCTACACCTTC. The encoded protein is CASSPGQGASNYGYTF.

This clone occurred a few times. The V gene is TRBV18, the J gene TRBJ1-2, with 9 positions matching TRBD1. The CDR3 extends over 13 amino acids. V trimming: 6 bases; J trimming: 7 bases; junction bases outside the gene matches: 6. CDR1 KGHSH and CDR2 LQKENI come from the germline V gene. The CDR3, as DNA: TGTGCCAGCTCGCCAACAGGGGGCGCTGGCTACACCTTC. It specifies CASSPTGGAGYTF.